This TCR beta chain stems from a study of CD8 T cells in ankylosing spondylitis (dated by TCRdb to between 2016 and 2019). The study in broad terms: To find TCR variants linked to disease, the study profiled T cell receptor beta repertoires in ankylosing spondylitis patients and healthy donors. The whole study cohort included 95 to 130 healthy donors and about two dozen ankylosing spondylitis patients. Samples of peripheral blood were taken, and for ankylosing spondylitis patients, synovial fluid was collected as well. Study-wide findings and limitations: The disease-linked clones showed a CD8+ phenotype and occurred at relatively low frequencies in peripheral blood. The disease-linked clones were reported to be significantly enriched in matched synovial fluid samples from ankylosing spondylitis patients. Some of the motif variants had been reported before in the synovial fluid and blood of reactive arthritis patients, a finding that suggests common disease-initiation mechanisms. A TCR beta motif made up of several highly homologous amino acid variants appeared to be characteristic of blood from ankylosing spondylitis patients.

Instrument on record: Illumina HiSeq 2500. Quantitative 5'-RACE with molecular barcodes was used to prepare TCR beta libraries. In the original analysis: To identify disease-linked TCR variants, a new computational method was used, one built on a probabilistic model of VDJ rearrangement. The public reads were run again by TCRdb, first through fastp at Q25 and then through MiXCR, and only productive beta chains were kept. Rows matching on CDR3 protein sequence are summarized as one entry with the most common DNA and genes. In this record, the V and J calls reflect TCRdb's handling and not the investigators' own analysis. The sample table lists 180,000 or so distinct CDR3 sequences, 9.5% to 13% of them with a count of one. The ten most abundant clones make up approximately 32% of the sample. CDR1 and CDR2 are drawn from the germline V gene: SGHTA, FQGNSA. At the junction V is shortened by 7 bases and J by 0 bases, with 12 bases in between. Spanning cysteine to phenylalanine, the CDR3 consists of 15 amino acids. Only CDR3 DNA is held: 45 bases, read in frame from base 1.

This clonotype was detected a few times. Its specific antigen is unknown. No much larger clone exists at a distance of one base, and base qualities are not known. Source material: blood, either unsorted or a sorted T cell fraction (not recorded which). The sequence was obtained from a male donor with ankylosing spondylitis or in good health (not recorded which). The chain joins TRBV7-2 to TRBJ2-2; the D gene is perhaps TRBD1, on 6 matching bases. The CDR3 protein: CASKEGVTNTGELFF. The nucleotide sequence is given as TGTGCCAGCAAAGAGGGGGTCACGAACACCGGGGAGCTGTTTTTT.